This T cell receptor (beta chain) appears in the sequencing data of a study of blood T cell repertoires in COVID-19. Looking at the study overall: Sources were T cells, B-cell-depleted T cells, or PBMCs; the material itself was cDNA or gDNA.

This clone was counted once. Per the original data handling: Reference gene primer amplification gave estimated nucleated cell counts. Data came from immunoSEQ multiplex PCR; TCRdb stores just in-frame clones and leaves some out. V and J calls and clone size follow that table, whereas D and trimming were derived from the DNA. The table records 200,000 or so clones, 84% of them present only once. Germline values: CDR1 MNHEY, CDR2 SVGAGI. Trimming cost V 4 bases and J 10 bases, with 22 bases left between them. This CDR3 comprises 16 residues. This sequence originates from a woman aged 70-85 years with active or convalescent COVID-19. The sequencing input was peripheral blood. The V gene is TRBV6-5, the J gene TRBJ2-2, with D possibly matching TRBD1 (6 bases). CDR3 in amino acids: CASSFPPPTGSAELFF. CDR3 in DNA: TGTGCCAGCAGTTTTCCCCCCCCCACAGGGAGCGCGGAGCTGTTTTTT.